This T cell receptor (beta chain) came from a study of blood T cell repertoires in COVID-19. The study drew participants aged about 18 to 89 years from some 24 US areas. Participant-given clinical history determined each cohort assignment. This clone showed up just a few times. This CDR3 region has 15 residues. The ends were cut back, 3 bases at V and 7 bases at J, with 16 bases in the middle. Germline assignment: CDR1 SNHLY and CDR2 FYNNEI. Sequencing used immunoSEQ multiplex PCR; TCRdb keeps in-frame clones, though not all of them. The top ten clones hold over 4% of a sample with hundreds of thousands of clones, about four fifths of them seen once.

This TCR was recovered from a man aged 40-50 years who had been exposed to COVID-19. The gene calls are TRBV2 and TRBJ1-5; no firm D call. Sequencing was performed on PBMCs or T cells enriched from blood (not recorded which). CDR3 nucleotides: TGTGCCAGCAGTGAGATGATCCTGATGGAGCAGCCCCAGCATTTT. Translation: CASSEMILMEQPQHF.